This is a list of T cell receptor beta chains from one sample in a study of OX40 agonist ivuxolimab in advanced cancers. Measured with immunoSEQ multiplex PCR; TCRdb has only the in-frame clones, and not every one. The table records tens of thousands of clones, around 88% of them present only once. Sample: CD4+ or CD8+ T cells sorted from blood, taken in a trial of the OX40 agonist ivuxolimab. The receptors were sampled from an adult with an advanced solid tumor such as melanoma, head and neck, liver or kidney cancer. Each CDR3 is given with its conserved first and last residue. The order of the fields is CDR3 protein, CDR3 DNA, J gene, clone size, V gene, D gene. The D gene is left open where the match is weak. Clone size, where shown, is once, few, many, or a class for clones that have expanded.

CDR3aa: CASSPIRVAGVDTQYF; CDR3nt: TGTGCCAGCAGCCCGATCAGGGTAGCGGGAGTTGATACGCAGTATTTT; j_gene: TRBJ2-3; abundance: -; v_gene: TRBV7-2; d_gene: TRBD2
CDR3aa: CARVIGTGPTGELFF; CDR3nt: TGCGCCAGGGTAATAGGGACAGGGCCCACCGGGGAGCTGTTTTTT; j_gene: TRBJ2-2; abundance: -; v_gene: TRBV5-1; d_gene: TRBD1
CDR3aa: CASSPAVTQYF; CDR3nt: TGTGCCAGCAGCCCTGCGGTGACCCAGTACTTC; j_gene: TRBJ2-5; abundance: -; v_gene: TRBV7-2; d_gene: -
CDR3aa: CASSQGWVTGGAYEQYF; CDR3nt: TGCGCCAGCAGCCAAGGATGGGTAACAGGGGGCGCTTACGAGCAGTACTTC; j_gene: TRBJ2-7; abundance: -; v_gene: TRBV4-1; d_gene: TRBD1
CDR3aa: CASSMNGFNQPQHF; CDR3nt: TGTGCCAGTAGTATGAACGGGTTCAATCAGCCCCAGCATTTT; j_gene: TRBJ1-5; abundance: -; v_gene: TRBV19; d_gene: -
CDR3aa: CASSFARTSGRTDTQYF; CDR3nt: TGTGCCAGCAGTTTCGCAAGGACTAGCGGGAGGACAGATACGCAGTATTTT; j_gene: TRBJ2-3; abundance: -; v_gene: TRBV28; d_gene: TRBD2
CDR3aa: CASSPSFYNEQFF; CDR3nt: TGTGCCAGCAGCCCCAGTTTTTACAATGAGCAGTTCTTC; j_gene: TRBJ2-1; abundance: once; v_gene: TRBV14; d_gene: -
CDR3aa: CAWSGTGNSHQPQHF; CDR3nt: TGTGCCTGGAGTGGGACAGGCAATAGTCATCAGCCCCAGCATTTT; j_gene: TRBJ1-5; abundance: -; v_gene: TRBV30; d_gene: TRBD1
CDR3aa: CASSLLGPEAFF; CDR3nt: TGCGCCAGCAGCTTGTTAGGTCCTGAAGCTTTCTTT; j_gene: TRBJ1-1; abundance: -; v_gene: TRBV5-1; d_gene: -
CDR3aa: CASPAGGSYTGELFF; CDR3nt: TGTGCCAGCCCAGCGGGGGGCTCTTACACCGGGGAGCTGTTTTTT; j_gene: TRBJ2-2; abundance: -; v_gene: TRBV18; d_gene: TRBD2
CDR3aa: CASSPPGAKNSPLHF; CDR3nt: TGTGCCAGCAGCCCCCCGGGGGCGAAAAATTCACCCCTCCACTTT; j_gene: TRBJ1-6; abundance: -; v_gene: TRBV7-9; d_gene: -
CDR3aa: CASSRGGTTTYNEQFF; CDR3nt: TGTGCCAGTAGCAGAGGCGGGACAACAACCTACAATGAGCAGTTCTTC; j_gene: TRBJ2-1; abundance: -; v_gene: TRBV19; d_gene: -
CDR3aa: CASSPLSGRLDNEQFF; CDR3nt: TGTGCCAGCAGCCCCCTCAGCGGGAGATTAGACAATGAGCAGTTCTTC; j_gene: TRBJ2-1; abundance: few; v_gene: TRBV9; d_gene: TRBD2
CDR3aa: CASSLSGTTGSYEQYF; CDR3nt: TGTGCCAGCAGCCTATCAGGGACGACTGGCTCCTACGAGCAGTACTTC; j_gene: TRBJ2-7; abundance: -; v_gene: TRBV11-2; d_gene: -
CDR3aa: CASSYSGRGNYGYTF; CDR3nt: TGTGCCAGCAGTTACTCGGGCAGGGGTAACTATGGCTACACCTTC; j_gene: TRBJ1-2; abundance: -; v_gene: TRBV6-6; d_gene: -
CDR3aa: CASSFQALSGIVGEQYF; CDR3nt: TGTGCCAGCAGCTTTCAAGCATTAAGCGGGATCGTAGGCGAGCAGTACTTC; j_gene: TRBJ2-7; abundance: few; v_gene: TRBV13; d_gene: TRBD2
CDR3aa: CASSIRVAGAGTDTQYF; CDR3nt: TGTGCCAGTAGTATACGGGTAGCGGGAGCTGGCACAGATACGCAGTATTTT; j_gene: TRBJ2-3; abundance: -; v_gene: TRBV19; d_gene: TRBD2
CDR3aa: CASSRIAPDYEQYF; CDR3nt: TGCGCCAGCAGCCGGATCGCGCCTGACTACGAGCAGTACTTC; j_gene: TRBJ2-7; abundance: -; v_gene: TRBV4-1; d_gene: -
CDR3aa: CASSPKGAKWYNEQFF; CDR3nt: TGTGCCAGCAGTCCCAAAGGGGCCAAGTGGTACAATGAGCAGTTCTTC; j_gene: TRBJ2-1; abundance: -; v_gene: TRBV28; d_gene: -
CDR3aa: CASSQPPTDTQYF; CDR3nt: TGTGCCAGCAGCCAACCACCCACAGATACGCAGTATTTT; j_gene: TRBJ2-3; abundance: once; v_gene: TRBV7-9; d_gene: -
CDR3aa: CASSIGGTSNEQFF; CDR3nt: TGTGCCAGTAGTATAGGGGGGACTTCCAATGAGCAGTTCTTC; j_gene: TRBJ2-1; abundance: -; v_gene: TRBV19; d_gene: -
CDR3aa: CASSSPRGFYNSPLHF; CDR3nt: TGTGCCAGCAGTTCCCCGAGGGGATTCTATAATTCACCCCTCCACTTT; j_gene: TRBJ1-6; abundance: -; v_gene: TRBV25-1; d_gene: -
CDR3aa: CASSIVPGSNTEAFF; CDR3nt: TGTGCCAGTAGTATAGTTCCAGGGTCGAACACTGAAGCTTTCTTT; j_gene: TRBJ1-1; abundance: -; v_gene: TRBV19; d_gene: -
CDR3aa: CASSPGQFNYGYTF; CDR3nt: TGTGCCAGCTCACCGGGACAGTTTAACTATGGCTACACCTTC; j_gene: TRBJ1-2; abundance: -; v_gene: TRBV18; d_gene: TRBD1
CDR3aa: CASSPAPGGRKLFF; CDR3nt: TGTGCCAGCAGCCCGGCCCCGGGGGGGCGAAAACTGTTTTTT; j_gene: TRBJ1-4; abundance: -; v_gene: TRBV27; d_gene: -
CDR3aa: CASSLAGGVRTGELFF; CDR3nt: TGTGCCAGTAGTCTAGCGGGAGGGGTAAGGACCGGGGAGCTGTTTTTT; j_gene: TRBJ2-2; abundance: once; v_gene: TRBV19; d_gene: TRBD2
CDR3aa: CASSLSYDDRGSYEQYF; CDR3nt: TGTGCCAGCAGCTTAAGCTATGATGACAGGGGCTCCTACGAGCAGTACTTC; j_gene: TRBJ2-7; abundance: once; v_gene: TRBV7-6; d_gene: TRBD1
CDR3aa: CASSLGVGKRQPQHF; CDR3nt: TGTGCCAGCAGCCTCGGAGTGGGAAAACGTCAGCCCCAGCATTTT; j_gene: TRBJ1-5; abundance: -; v_gene: TRBV6-6; d_gene: -
CDR3aa: CASSRERRTGGTYEQYF; CDR3nt: TGTGCCAGCAGTAGAGAGAGGCGAACGGGAGGAACCTACGAGCAGTACTTC; j_gene: TRBJ2-7; abundance: -; v_gene: TRBV27; d_gene: TRBD2
CDR3aa: CSPPRPPQGPRLLAKNIQYF; CDR3nt: TGCAGCCCCCCAAGACCACCCCAGGGCCCTAGACTCCTAGCCAAAAACATTCAGTACTTC; j_gene: TRBJ2-4; abundance: -; v_gene: TRBV29-1; d_gene: -
CDR3aa: CASRNRGDTIYF; CDR3nt: TGTGCCAGCAGGAACAGGGGGGACACCATATATTTT; j_gene: TRBJ1-3; abundance: -; v_gene: TRBV2; d_gene: TRBD1
CDR3aa: CASSYMNSNQPQHF; CDR3nt: TGTGCCAGCAGTTACATGAATAGCAATCAGCCCCAGCATTTT; j_gene: TRBJ1-5; abundance: -; v_gene: TRBV6-6; d_gene: -
CDR3aa: CASSKTGGNNQPQHF; CDR3nt: TGTGCCAGCAGTAAGACAGGGGGTAATAATCAGCCCCAGCATTTT; j_gene: TRBJ1-5; abundance: -; v_gene: TRBV28; d_gene: TRBD1
CDR3aa: CASSDSGRQKETQYF; CDR3nt: TGCGCCAGCAGCGACTCGGGACGGCAAAAAGAGACCCAGTACTTC; j_gene: TRBJ2-5; abundance: -; v_gene: TRBV5-1; d_gene: -
CDR3aa: CASSLDLGGGRTQYF; CDR3nt: TGTGCCAGCAGCTTAGATCTGGGAGGGGGGCGTACGCAGTATTTT; j_gene: TRBJ2-3; abundance: -; v_gene: TRBV11-2; d_gene: -
CDR3aa: CASSVVSNSYNEQFF; CDR3nt: TGTGCCAGCAGCGTAGTTAGCAACTCCTACAATGAGCAGTTCTTC; j_gene: TRBJ2-1; abundance: -; v_gene: TRBV9; d_gene: -
CDR3aa: CASTYRGPNNEQFF; CDR3nt: TGTGCCAGCACCTACAGGGGGCCCAACAATGAGCAGTTCTTC; j_gene: TRBJ2-1; abundance: -; v_gene: TRBV2; d_gene: TRBD1
CDR3aa: CASSLSRTGIGTEAFF; CDR3nt: TGTGCCAGCAGTTTAAGTCGGACAGGCATAGGCACTGAAGCTTTCTTT; j_gene: TRBJ1-1; abundance: -; v_gene: TRBV27; d_gene: TRBD1
CDR3aa: CASSPTGMSGYTF; CDR3nt: TGTGCCAGCAGCCCGACAGGGATGAGTGGCTACACCTTC; j_gene: TRBJ1-2; abundance: -; v_gene: TRBV5-5; d_gene: TRBD1
CDR3aa: CASSVQISGANVLTF; CDR3nt: TGCGCCAGCAGCGTCCAAATCTCTGGGGCCAACGTCCTGACTTTC; j_gene: TRBJ2-6; abundance: -; v_gene: TRBV5-1; d_gene: -
CDR3aa: CASSQSPRGEETQYF; CDR3nt: TGTGCCAGCAGCCAATCCCCCAGGGGGGAAGAGACCCAGTACTTC; j_gene: TRBJ2-5; abundance: -; v_gene: TRBV13; d_gene: -
CDR3aa: CASSEALWAPDEQYF; CDR3nt: TGTGCCAGCAGTGAAGCGCTTTGGGCCCCGGATGAGCAGTACTTC; j_gene: TRBJ2-5; abundance: -; v_gene: TRBV2; d_gene: -
CDR3aa: CASSLEGPGNTIYF; CDR3nt: TGCGCCAGCAGCCTAGAGGGGCCTGGAAACACCATATATTTT; j_gene: TRBJ1-3; abundance: -; v_gene: TRBV5-1; d_gene: -
CDR3aa: CSVENRAVEETQYF; CDR3nt: TGCAGCGTTGAGAACAGGGCCGTGGAGGAGACCCAGTACTTC; j_gene: TRBJ2-5; abundance: -; v_gene: TRBV29-1; d_gene: -
CDR3aa: CATTGSGRYNEQFF; CDR3nt: TGTGCCACCACCGGGAGCGGGAGATACAATGAGCAGTTCTTC; j_gene: TRBJ2-1; abundance: -; v_gene: TRBV4-2; d_gene: TRBD2
CDR3aa: CASSLSTSGPYEQYF; CDR3nt: TGTGCCAGCAGTCTCTCGACTAGCGGCCCCTACGAGCAGTACTTC; j_gene: TRBJ2-7; abundance: -; v_gene: TRBV7-9; d_gene: TRBD2
CDR3aa: CASRPATKGDTQYF; CDR3nt: TGTGCCAGCAGGCCGGCTACTAAGGGAGATACGCAGTATTTT; j_gene: TRBJ2-3; abundance: -; v_gene: TRBV14; d_gene: -
CDR3aa: CASSPGDRVNYGYTF; CDR3nt: TGCGCCAGCAGCCCCGGGGACAGGGTAAACTATGGCTACACCTTC; j_gene: TRBJ1-2; abundance: -; v_gene: TRBV4-3; d_gene: TRBD1
CDR3aa: CASSASGQHNEKLFF; CDR3nt: TGTGCCAGCAGCGCATCGGGACAGCATAATGAAAAACTGTTTTTT; j_gene: TRBJ1-4; abundance: -; v_gene: TRBV9; d_gene: TRBD1
CDR3aa: CASSRTLISRGHEQYF; CDR3nt: TGTGCCAGCAGCCGTACCCTGATCAGCCGGGGCCACGAGCAGTACTTC; j_gene: TRBJ2-7; abundance: -; v_gene: TRBV7-6; d_gene: -
CDR3aa: CASSLWEQGPNTGELFF; CDR3nt: TGTGCCAGCAGTTTATGGGAACAGGGCCCGAACACCGGGGAGCTGTTTTTT; j_gene: TRBJ2-2; abundance: few; v_gene: TRBV28; d_gene: -
CDR3aa: CASSLSGVRGNQPQHF; CDR3nt: TGTGCCAGCAGTTTATCCGGGGTACGAGGGAATCAGCCCCAGCATTTT; j_gene: TRBJ1-5; abundance: -; v_gene: TRBV28; d_gene: -
CDR3aa: CASSQTATQYF; CDR3nt: TGCGCCAGCAGCCAGACGGCGACCCAGTACTTC; j_gene: TRBJ2-5; abundance: -; v_gene: TRBV5-1; d_gene: -
CDR3aa: CASTKGRTASYEQYF; CDR3nt: TGTGCCAGCACCAAGGGTAGAACGGCTTCCTACGAGCAGTACTTC; j_gene: TRBJ2-7; abundance: -; v_gene: TRBV6-1; d_gene: -
CDR3aa: CASSLTGDNQPQHF; CDR3nt: TGTGCCAGCTCGTTGACAGGAGACAATCAGCCCCAGCATTTT; j_gene: TRBJ1-5; abundance: -; v_gene: TRBV18; d_gene: -